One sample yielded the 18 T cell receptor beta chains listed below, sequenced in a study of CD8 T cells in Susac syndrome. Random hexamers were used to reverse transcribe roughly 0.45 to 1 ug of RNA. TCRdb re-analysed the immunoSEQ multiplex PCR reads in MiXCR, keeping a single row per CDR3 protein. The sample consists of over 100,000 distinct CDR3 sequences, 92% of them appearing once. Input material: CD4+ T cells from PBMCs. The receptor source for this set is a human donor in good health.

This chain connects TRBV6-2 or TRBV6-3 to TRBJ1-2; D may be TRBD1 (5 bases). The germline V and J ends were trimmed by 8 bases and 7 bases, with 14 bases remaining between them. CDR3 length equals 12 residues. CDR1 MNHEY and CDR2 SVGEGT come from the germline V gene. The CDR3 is CASWRQGPGYTF. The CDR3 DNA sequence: TGTGCCAGCTGGCGGCAGGGACCTGGCTACACCTTC.

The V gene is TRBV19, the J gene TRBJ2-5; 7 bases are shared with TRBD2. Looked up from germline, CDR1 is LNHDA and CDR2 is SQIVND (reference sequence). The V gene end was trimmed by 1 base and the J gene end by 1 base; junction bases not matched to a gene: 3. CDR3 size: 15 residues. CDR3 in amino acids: CASSIGGGSQETQYF. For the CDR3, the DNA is TGTGCCAGTAGTATAGGCGGGGGATCCCAAGAGACCCAGTACTTC. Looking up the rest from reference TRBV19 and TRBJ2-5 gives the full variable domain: DGGITQSPKYLFRKEGQNVTLSCEQNLNHDAMYWYRQDPGQGLRLIYYSQIVNDFQKGDIAEGYSVSREKKESFPLTVTSAQKNPTAFYLCASSIGGGSQETQYFGPGTRLLVL.

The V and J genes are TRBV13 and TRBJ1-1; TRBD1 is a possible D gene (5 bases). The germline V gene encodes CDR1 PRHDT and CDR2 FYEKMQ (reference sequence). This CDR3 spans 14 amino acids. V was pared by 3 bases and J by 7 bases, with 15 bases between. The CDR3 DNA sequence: TGTGCCAGCAGCTTTAGGGGCTTTTCGAGTGAAGCTTTCTTT. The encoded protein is CASSFRGFSSEAFF.

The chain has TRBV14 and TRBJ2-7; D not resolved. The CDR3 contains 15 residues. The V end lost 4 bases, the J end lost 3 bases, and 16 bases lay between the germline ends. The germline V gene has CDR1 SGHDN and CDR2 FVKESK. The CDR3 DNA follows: TGTGCCAGCAGCCCCCATCAGTCGAGTCACTACGAGCAGTACTTC. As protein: CASSPHQSSHYEQYF. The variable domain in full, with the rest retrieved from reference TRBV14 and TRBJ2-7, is EAGVTQFPSHSVIEKGQTVTLRCDPISGHDNLYWYRRVMGKEIKFLLHFVKESKQDESGMPNNRFLAERTGGTYSTLKVQPAELEDSGVYFCASSPHQSSHYEQYFGPGTRLTVT.

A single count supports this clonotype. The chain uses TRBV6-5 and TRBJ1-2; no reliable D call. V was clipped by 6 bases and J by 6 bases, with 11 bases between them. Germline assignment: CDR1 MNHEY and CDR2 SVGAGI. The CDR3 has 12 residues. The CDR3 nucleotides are TGTGCCAGCAGAACGGTGTCGGATGGCTACACCTTC. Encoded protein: CASRTVSDGYTF.

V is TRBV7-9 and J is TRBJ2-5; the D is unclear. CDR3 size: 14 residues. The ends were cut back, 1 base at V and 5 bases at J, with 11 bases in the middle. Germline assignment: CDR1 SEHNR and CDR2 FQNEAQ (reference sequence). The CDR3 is CASSLESAWETQYF. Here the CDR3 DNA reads TGTGCCAGCAGCTTAGAGTCAGCGTGGGAGACCCAGTACTTC.

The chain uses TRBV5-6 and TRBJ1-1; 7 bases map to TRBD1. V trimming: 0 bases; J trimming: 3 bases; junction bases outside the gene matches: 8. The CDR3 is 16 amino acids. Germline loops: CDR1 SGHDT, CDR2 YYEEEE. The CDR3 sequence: CASSLERGRMDTEAFF. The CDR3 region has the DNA TGTGCCAGCAGCTTGGAGAGGGGGCGGATGGACACTGAAGCTTTCTTT.

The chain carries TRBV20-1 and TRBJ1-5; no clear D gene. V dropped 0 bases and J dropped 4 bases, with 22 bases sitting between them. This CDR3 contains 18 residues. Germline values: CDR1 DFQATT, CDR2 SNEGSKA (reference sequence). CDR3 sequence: CSARDSDIGRGPNQPQHF. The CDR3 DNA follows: TGCAGTGCTAGAGATTCCGACATAGGCCGCGGACCGAATCAGCCCCAGCATTTT.

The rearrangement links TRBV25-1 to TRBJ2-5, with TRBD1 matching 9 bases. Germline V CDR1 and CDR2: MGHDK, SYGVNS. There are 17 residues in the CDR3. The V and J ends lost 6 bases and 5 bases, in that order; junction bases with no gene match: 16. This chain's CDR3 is CASRSQRTGVRGETQYF. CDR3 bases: TGTGCCAGCAGGTCGCAGAGGACAGGGGTCCGGGGGGAGACCCAGTACTTC.

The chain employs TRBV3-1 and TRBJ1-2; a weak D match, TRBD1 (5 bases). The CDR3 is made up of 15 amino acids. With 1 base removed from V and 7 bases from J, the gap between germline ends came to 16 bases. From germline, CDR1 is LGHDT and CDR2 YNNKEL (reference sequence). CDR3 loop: CASSQVPGSEVGYTF. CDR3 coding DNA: TGTGCCAGCAGCCAAGTCCCAGGGTCTGAGGTTGGCTACACCTTC.

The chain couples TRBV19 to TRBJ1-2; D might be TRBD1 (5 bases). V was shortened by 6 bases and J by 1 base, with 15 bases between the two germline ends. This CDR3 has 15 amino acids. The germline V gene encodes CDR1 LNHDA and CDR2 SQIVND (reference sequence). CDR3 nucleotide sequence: TGTGCCAGTAGCGCAGACAGCCGACTTAACTATGGCTACACCTTC. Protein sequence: CASSADSRLNYGYTF.

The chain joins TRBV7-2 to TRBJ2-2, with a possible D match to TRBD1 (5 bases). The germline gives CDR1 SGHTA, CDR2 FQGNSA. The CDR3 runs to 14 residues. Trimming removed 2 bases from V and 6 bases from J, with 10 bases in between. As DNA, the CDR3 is TGTGCCAGCAGCTTATCCCAGGGATCCGGGGAGCTGTTTTTT. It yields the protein CASSLSQGSGELFF.

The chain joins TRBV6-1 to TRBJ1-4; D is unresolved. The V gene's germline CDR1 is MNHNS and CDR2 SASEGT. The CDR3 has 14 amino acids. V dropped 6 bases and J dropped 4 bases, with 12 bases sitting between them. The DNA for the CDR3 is TGTGCCAGCAGATCGACTGAGTTTAATGAAAAACTGTTTTTT. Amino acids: CASRSTEFNEKLFF.

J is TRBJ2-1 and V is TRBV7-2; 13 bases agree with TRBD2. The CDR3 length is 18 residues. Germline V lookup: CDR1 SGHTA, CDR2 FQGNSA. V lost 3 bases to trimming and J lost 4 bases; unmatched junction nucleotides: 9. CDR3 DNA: TGTGCCAGCAGCTTTGTCGGACTAGCGGGGGACCTTTACAATGAGCAGTTCTTC. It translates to CASSFVGLAGDLYNEQFF.

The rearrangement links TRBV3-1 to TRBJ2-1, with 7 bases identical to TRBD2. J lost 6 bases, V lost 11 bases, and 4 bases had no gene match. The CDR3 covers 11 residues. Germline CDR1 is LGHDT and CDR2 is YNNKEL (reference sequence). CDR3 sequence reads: CAAAGVNEQFF. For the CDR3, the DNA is TGTGCCGCGGCGGGAGTCAATGAGCAGTTCTTC.

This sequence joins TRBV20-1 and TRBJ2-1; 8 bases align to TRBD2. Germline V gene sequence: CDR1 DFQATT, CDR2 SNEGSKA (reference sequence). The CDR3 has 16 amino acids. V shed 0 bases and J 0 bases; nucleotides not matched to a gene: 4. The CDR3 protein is CSARDLAGSSYNEQFF. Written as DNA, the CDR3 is TGCAGTGCTAGAGACCTAGCGGGTAGCTCCTACAATGAGCAGTTCTTC.

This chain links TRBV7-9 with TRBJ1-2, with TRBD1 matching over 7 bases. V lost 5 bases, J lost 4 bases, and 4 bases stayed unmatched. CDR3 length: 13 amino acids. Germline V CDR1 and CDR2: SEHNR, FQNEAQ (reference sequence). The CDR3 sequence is CASSHRGGYGYTF. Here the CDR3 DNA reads TGTGCCAGCAGCCACAGGGGCGGCTATGGCTACACCTTC. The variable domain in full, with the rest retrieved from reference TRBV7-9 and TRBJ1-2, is DTGVSQNPRHKITKRGQNVTFRCDPISEHNRLYWYRQTLGQGPEFLTYFQNEAQLEKSRLLSDRFSAERPKGSFSTLEIQRTEQGDSAMYLCASSHRGGYGYTFGSGTRLTVV.

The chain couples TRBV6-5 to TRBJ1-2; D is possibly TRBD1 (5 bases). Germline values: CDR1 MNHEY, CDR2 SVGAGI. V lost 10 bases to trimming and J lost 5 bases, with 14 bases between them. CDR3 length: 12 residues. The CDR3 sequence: CATTGGLYGYTF. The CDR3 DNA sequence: TGTGCCACCACGGGGGGTCTTTATGGCTACACCTTC.